This T cell receptor beta chain appears in the sequencing data of a study of blood T cell repertoires in COVID-19. Study-level information: From the United States, Italy and Spain came samples of acute and convalescent COVID-19. PBMCs, B-cell-depleted T cells, or T cells provided the cDNA or gDNA that made up the material.

Study processing details: Amplified reference gene primers provided the basis for estimating nucleated cell counts. Measured with immunoSEQ multiplex PCR; TCRdb has only the in-frame clones, and not every one. The DNA gave D and trimming, while V, J and clone size come from that table. The sample shows under 30,000 clones, 80% of them seen only once. After removal of 4 bases from V and 3 bases from J, the junction contained 7 bases not matched to a gene. Germline lookup yields CDR1 MDHEN and CDR2 SYDVKM. CDR3 length: 17 residues. This TCR was recovered from an older woman with acute or convalescent COVID-19. The V and J genes are TRBV28 and TRBJ2-6; 9 bases agree with TRBD2. Source material: peripheral blood. The chain's CDR3 is CASSSIIAGVGANVLTF. In nucleotides, the CDR3 is TGTGCCAGCAGTTCCATCATAGCGGGAGTTGGGGCCAACGTCCTGACTTTC.